Each of the 16 T cell receptor beta chains below was sequenced from the same sample in a study of T cell responses to AZD1222 COVID-19 vaccine. Here immunoSEQ multiplex PCR was the method, and the copy in TCRdb shows in-frame clones only, minus some. This repertoire shows 100,000 to 150,000 clones, 80% to 90% found once; its top ten account for under 2%. The sequences come from peripheral blood, collected on day 0 of AZD1222 vaccination. These TCRs come from an adult in good health.

The V and J genes are TRBV12-5 and TRBJ1-2; 7 nucleotides line up with TRBD1. V shed 6 bases and J 6 bases; nucleotides not matched to a gene: 16. The length of the CDR3 is 16 residues. Germline V gene data show CDR1 as LGHNT and CDR2 as FRNRAP. The CDR3 coding sequence is TGTGCTAGTGGCTCCGGGAGCAGGGGGTGGGAGCATGGCTACACCTTC. Translation: CASGSGSRGWEHGYTF.

This clone has a handful of counts. The V and J genes are TRBV19 and TRBJ1-5, with no clear D. V lost 6 bases to trimming and J lost 6 bases, with 18 bases between them. This CDR3 is 15 amino acids long. The germline gives CDR1 LNHDA, CDR2 SQIVND (reference sequence). The CDR3 is CASSQDDSAGQPQHF. The CDR3 nucleotides read TGTGCCAGTAGCCAAGATGATTCGGCTGGTCAGCCCCAGCATTTT. Using reference TRBV19 and TRBJ1-5 for the parts outside the CDR3, the full variable domain is DGGITQSPKYLFRKEGQNVTLSCEQNLNHDAMYWYRQDPGQGLRLIYYSQIVNDFQKGDIAEGYSVSREKKESFPLTVTSAQKNPTAFYLCASSQDDSAGQPQHFGDGTRLSIL.

The chain recombines TRBV7-6 with TRBJ2-7; 10 nucleotides match TRBD1. After removal of 4 bases from V and 3 bases from J, the junction contained 3 bases not matched to a gene. The CDR3 is made up of 14 amino acids. Germline lookup yields CDR1 SGHVS and CDR2 FNYEAQ. CDR3 in DNA: TGTGCCAGCAGCTCCGGGACAGGGGTCTACGAGCAGTACTTC. Translation: CASSSGTGVYEQYF.

This clone was picked up one time. J is TRBJ2-5 and V is TRBV13; 11 bases fit TRBD2. The CDR3 contains 15 residues. CDR1 and CDR2 (germline): PRHDT, FYEKMQ (reference sequence). J lost 7 bases, V lost 5 bases, and 9 bases had no gene match. The CDR3 DNA reads TGTGCCAGCAGCCGAGGGACTAGCGGTCCAGGGACCCAGTACTTC. Translated: CASSRGTSGPGTQYF. Filled out from reference TRBV13 and TRBJ2-5, the complete variable domain reads AAGVIQSPRHLIKEKRETATLKCYPIPRHDTVYWYQQGPGQDPQFLISFYEKMQSDKGSIPDRFSAQQFSDYHSELNMSSLELGDSALYFCASSRGTSGPGTQYFGPGTRLLVL.

This clone was counted once. The chain uses TRBV21-1 and TRBJ2-7; the tabulated D call, TRBD2, remains unverified against the DNA. TRBV21-1 is a known pseudogene. This CDR3 has 10 residues. The chain's CDR3 is CASSCSGQYF. The DNA for the CDR3 is TGTGCCAGCAGCTGTAGTGGGCAGTACTTC.

This clone was seen just once. The genes are TRBV19 and TRBJ2-7, with D possibly being TRBD2 (6 bases). Germline assignment: CDR1 LNHDA and CDR2 SQIVND (reference sequence). CDR3 size: 14 residues. The V end lost 3 bases, the J end lost 1 base, and 10 bases lay between the germline ends. The CDR3 DNA sequence: TGTGCCAGTAGTATTTTGGGGGGATCCTACGAGCAGTACTTC. It translates to CASSILGGSYEQYF.

J is TRBJ2-7 and V is TRBV28; TRBD1 agrees at 9 bases. J was trimmed by 2 bases and V by 6 bases; bases with no gene match: 8. The CDR3 contains 15 residues. CDR1 is MDHEN and CDR2 is SYDVKM in the germline V gene. The CDR3 DNA is TGTGCCAGCAGCCTTGGGGGGACAGGGCCCTACGAGCAGTACTTC. Translating gives CASSLGGTGPYEQYF.

The chain combines TRBV29-1 with TRBJ1-5; D is perhaps TRBD1 (5 bases). The V end was cut by 4 bases, the J end by 4 bases, with 11 bases between. Germline V gene data show CDR1 as SQVTM and CDR2 as ANQGSEA. CDR3 length: 13 amino acids. This CDR3 is CSVGPGINQPQHF. For the CDR3, the DNA is TGCAGCGTTGGGCCAGGGATTAATCAGCCCCAGCATTTT.

The chain combines TRBV28 with TRBJ1-3; D ambiguous. CDR3 size: 11 residues. The germline V and J ends were trimmed by 7 bases and 6 bases, with 7 bases remaining between them. The germline V gene encodes CDR1 MDHEN and CDR2 SYDVKM. CDR3: CASIRENTIYF. The CDR3 nucleotides are TGTGCCAGCATACGGGAAAACACCATATATTTT.

This clone came up a few times. This chain uses TRBV10-3 with TRBJ1-5, with unresolved D. Trimming removed 6 bases from V and 1 base from J, with 7 bases in between. The V gene's germline CDR1 is ENHRY and CDR2 SYGVKD. CDR3 size: 13 residues. This CDR3 is CAISRESNQPQHF. As DNA, the CDR3 is TGTGCCATCAGCCGGGAAAGCAATCAGCCCCAGCATTTT.

The chain employs TRBV19 and TRBJ2-1, with D hard to call. This CDR3 is 12 amino acids long. CDR1 is LNHDA, CDR2 SQIVND, per germline (reference sequence). The ends were cut back, 3 bases at V and 3 bases at J, with 3 bases in the middle. The CDR3 loop reads CASSISYNEQFF. For the CDR3, the DNA is TGTGCCAGTAGTATCAGCTACAATGAGCAGTTCTTC.

The V call is TRBV6-4, the J call TRBJ1-6; 8 nucleotides line up with TRBD1. Germline-derived CDR1 and CDR2 are MRHNA and SNTAGT. The CDR3 consists of 14 residues. The V segment lost 6 bases and the J segment 6 bases; nucleotides outside the gene matches: 4. CDR3 sequence reads: CASRSTGANSPLHF. DNA for the CDR3: TGTGCCAGCAGATCGACAGGGGCTAATTCACCCCTCCACTTT.

CDR3 sequence reads: CASSFPGDNEKLFF. As DNA, the CDR3 is TGTGCCAGCAGCTTTCCGGGAGATAATGAAAAACTGTTTTTT. This chain links TRBV5-6 with TRBJ1-4; D uncertain. Germline V lookup: CDR1 SGHDT, CDR2 YYEEEE. The CDR3 extends over 14 amino acids. Trimming took off 2 bases at V and 4 bases at J, with 9 bases between the two ends.

This clone was observed once. This sequence joins TRBV6-6 and TRBJ1-5, with 9 positions matching TRBD1. CDR1 and CDR2 from the germline V gene are MNHNY and SVGAGI (reference sequence). This CDR3 is 14 amino acids long. The trim removed 6 bases at V and 3 bases at J, leaving 3 bases unmatched. CDR3 sequence reads: CASRGQGFNQPQHF. DNA of the CDR3: TGTGCCAGCAGGGGACAGGGCTTCAATCAGCCCCAGCATTTT.

V gene TRBV21-1 combines with J gene TRBJ2-1; the table's D gene call, TRBD2, was not cross checked with the DNA. TRBV21-1 has pseudogene status. CDR3 size: 17 residues. The CDR3 is CASSKAPRRERRDEQFF. The CDR3 DNA reads as TGTGCCAGCAGCAAAGCGCCAAGGAGGGAAAGAAGGGATGAGCAGTTCTTC.

The rearrangement joins TRBV2 to TRBJ2-7; the match to TRBD2 covers 12 bases. The germline V gene encodes CDR1 SNHLY and CDR2 FYNNEI. V was clipped by 8 bases and J by 0 bases; unmatched bases: 8. The CDR3 has 16 amino acids. The CDR3 loop is CASEGGLAGTSYEQYF. The CDR3 coding sequence is TGTGCCAGCGAGGGAGGACTAGCGGGGACCTCCTACGAGCAGTACTTC.